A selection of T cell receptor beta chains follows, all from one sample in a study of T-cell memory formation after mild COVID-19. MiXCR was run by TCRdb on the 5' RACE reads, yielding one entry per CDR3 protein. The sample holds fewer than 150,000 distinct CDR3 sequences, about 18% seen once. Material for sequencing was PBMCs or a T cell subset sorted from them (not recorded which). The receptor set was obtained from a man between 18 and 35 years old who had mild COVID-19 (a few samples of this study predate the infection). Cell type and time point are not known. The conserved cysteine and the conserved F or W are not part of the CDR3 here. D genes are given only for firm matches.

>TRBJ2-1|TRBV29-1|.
SVGGEVEQF
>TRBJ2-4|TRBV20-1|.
SARERGLAKNIQY
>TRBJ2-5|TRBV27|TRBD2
ASSSGTSGGLFQETQY
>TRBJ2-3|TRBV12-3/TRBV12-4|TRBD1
ASSLRQGGTDTQY
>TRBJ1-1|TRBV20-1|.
SAREKGRKSETEAF
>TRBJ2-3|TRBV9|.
ASSVAPADTQY
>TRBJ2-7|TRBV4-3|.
ASSQDLAPSPYEQY
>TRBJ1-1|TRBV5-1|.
ASSPGPLGGEAF
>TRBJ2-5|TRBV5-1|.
ASSLAGGDSGETQY
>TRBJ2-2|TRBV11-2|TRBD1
ASSLETITGGKVF
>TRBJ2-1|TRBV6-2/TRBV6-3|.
ASSYRDKYNEQF
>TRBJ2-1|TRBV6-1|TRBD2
ASIFKAGGFEQF
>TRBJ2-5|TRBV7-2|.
ASSSAYGGGTQY
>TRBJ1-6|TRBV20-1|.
SARDPRHRTYNSPLH
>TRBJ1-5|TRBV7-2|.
ASSLSLGENQPQH
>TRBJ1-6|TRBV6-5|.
ASSYRRGQNSPLH
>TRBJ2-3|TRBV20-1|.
SAGRGDTQY
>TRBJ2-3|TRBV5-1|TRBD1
ASSLPPGQTQY
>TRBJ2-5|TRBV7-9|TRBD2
ASSLGLAGGQESQY
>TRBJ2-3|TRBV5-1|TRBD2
ASSFKAGGTDTQY
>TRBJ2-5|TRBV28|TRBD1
ASSLQGASETQY